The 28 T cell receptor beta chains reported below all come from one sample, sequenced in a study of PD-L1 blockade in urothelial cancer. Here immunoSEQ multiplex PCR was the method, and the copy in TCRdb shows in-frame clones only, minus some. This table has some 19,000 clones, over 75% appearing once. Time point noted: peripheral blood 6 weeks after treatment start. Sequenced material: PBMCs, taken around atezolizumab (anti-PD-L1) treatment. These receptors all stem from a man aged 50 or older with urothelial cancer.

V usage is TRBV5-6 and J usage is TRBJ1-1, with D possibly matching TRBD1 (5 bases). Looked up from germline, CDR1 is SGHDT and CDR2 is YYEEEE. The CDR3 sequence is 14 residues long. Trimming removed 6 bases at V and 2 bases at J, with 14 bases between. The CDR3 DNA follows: TGTGCCAGCATCTGGGGGAGGACCAACACTGAAGCTTTCTTT. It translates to CASIWGRTNTEAFF. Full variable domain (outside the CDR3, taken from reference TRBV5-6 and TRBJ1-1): DAGVTQSPTHLIKTRGQQVTLRCSPKSGHDTVSWYQQALGQGPQFIFQYYEEEERQRGNFPDRFSGHQFPNYSSELNVNALLLGDSALYLCASIWGRTNTEAFFGQGTRLTVV.

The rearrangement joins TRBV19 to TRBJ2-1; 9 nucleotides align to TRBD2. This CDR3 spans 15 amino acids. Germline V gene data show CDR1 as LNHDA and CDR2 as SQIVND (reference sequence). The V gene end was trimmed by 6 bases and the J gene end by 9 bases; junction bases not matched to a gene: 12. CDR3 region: CASRGSGRLSGEQFF. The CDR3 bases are TGTGCCAGTAGGGGGAGCGGGAGGTTGTCAGGTGAGCAGTTCTTC. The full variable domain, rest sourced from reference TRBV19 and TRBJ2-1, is DGGITQSPKYLFRKEGQNVTLSCEQNLNHDAMYWYRQDPGQGLRLIYYSQIVNDFQKGDIAEGYSVSREKKESFPLTVTSAQKNPTAFYLCASRGSGRLSGEQFFGPGTRLTVL.

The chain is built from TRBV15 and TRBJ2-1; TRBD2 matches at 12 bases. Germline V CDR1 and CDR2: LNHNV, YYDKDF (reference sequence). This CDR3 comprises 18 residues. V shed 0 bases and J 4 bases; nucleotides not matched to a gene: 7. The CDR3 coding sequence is TGTGCCACCAGCAGAGATCTCGGACTAGCGGGGTTTTACAATGAGCAGTTCTTC. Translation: CATSRDLGLAGFYNEQFF.

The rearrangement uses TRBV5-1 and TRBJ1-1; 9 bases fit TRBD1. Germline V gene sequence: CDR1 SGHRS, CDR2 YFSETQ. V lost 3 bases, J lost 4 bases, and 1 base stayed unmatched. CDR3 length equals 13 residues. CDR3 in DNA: TGCGCCAGCAGCTGGGGACAGGGCACTGAAGCTTTCTTT. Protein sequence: CASSWGQGTEAFF.

The CDR3 sequence: CASSLVQGNYGYTF. The DNA of the CDR3 is TGCGCCAGCAGCTTGGTGCAGGGCAACTATGGCTACACCTTC. V gene TRBV5-1 combines with J gene TRBJ1-2; a weak D match, TRBD1 (5 bases). Deletions cut 0 bases from V and 2 bases from J, with 8 bases between. The CDR3 sequence is 14 residues long. CDR1 SGHRS and CDR2 YFSETQ come from the germline V gene. The full variable domain, rest sourced from reference TRBV5-1 and TRBJ1-2, is KAGVTQTPRYLIKTRGQQVTLSCSPISGHRSVSWYQQTPGQGLQFLFEYFSETQRNKGNFPGRFSGRQFSNSRSEMNVSTLELGDSALYLCASSLVQGNYGYTFGSGTRLTVV.

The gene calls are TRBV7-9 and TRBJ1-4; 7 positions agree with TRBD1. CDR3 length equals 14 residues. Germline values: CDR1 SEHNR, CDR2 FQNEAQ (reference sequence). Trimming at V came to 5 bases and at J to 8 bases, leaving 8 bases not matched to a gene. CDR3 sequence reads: CASSRLGQKEKLFF. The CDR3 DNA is TGTGCCAGCAGCCGTCTGGGACAGAAAGAAAAACTGTTTTTT. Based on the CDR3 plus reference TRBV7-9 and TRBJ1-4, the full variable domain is DTGVSQNPRHKITKRGQNVTFRCDPISEHNRLYWYRQTLGQGPEFLTYFQNEAQLEKSRLLSDRFSAERPKGSFSTLEIQRTEQGDSAMYLCASSRLGQKEKLFFGSGTQLSVL.

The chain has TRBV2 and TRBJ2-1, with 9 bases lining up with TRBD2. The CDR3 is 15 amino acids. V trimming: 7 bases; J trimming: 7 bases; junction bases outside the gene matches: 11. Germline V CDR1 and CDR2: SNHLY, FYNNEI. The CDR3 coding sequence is TGTGCCAGCACCGGTCAAGCGGGGGGAGTTAATGAGCAGTTCTTC. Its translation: CASTGQAGGVNEQFF.

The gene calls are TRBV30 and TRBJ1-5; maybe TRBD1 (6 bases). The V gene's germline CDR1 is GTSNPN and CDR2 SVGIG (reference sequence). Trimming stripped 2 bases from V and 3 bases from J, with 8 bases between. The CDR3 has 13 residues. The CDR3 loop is CAWSTGNNQPQHF. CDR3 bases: TGTGCCTGGAGTACAGGGAACAATCAGCCCCAGCATTTT.

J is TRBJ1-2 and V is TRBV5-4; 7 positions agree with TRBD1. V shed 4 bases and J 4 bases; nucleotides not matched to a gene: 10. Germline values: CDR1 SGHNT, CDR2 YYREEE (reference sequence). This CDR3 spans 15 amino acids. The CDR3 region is CASSPEGARSYGYTF. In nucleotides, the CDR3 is TGTGCCAGCAGCCCGGAGGGGGCTCGATCCTATGGCTACACCTTC.

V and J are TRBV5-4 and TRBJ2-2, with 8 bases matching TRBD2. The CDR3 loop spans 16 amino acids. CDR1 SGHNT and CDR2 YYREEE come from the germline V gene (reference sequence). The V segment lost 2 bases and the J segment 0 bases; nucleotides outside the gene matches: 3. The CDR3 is CASSLLAGPNTGELFF. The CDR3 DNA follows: TGTGCCAGCAGCTTATTAGCGGGGCCGAACACCGGGGAGCTGTTTTTT.

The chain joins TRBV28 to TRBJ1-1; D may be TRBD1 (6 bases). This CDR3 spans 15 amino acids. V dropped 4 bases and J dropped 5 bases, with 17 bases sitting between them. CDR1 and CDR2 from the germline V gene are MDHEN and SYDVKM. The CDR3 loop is CASSSSGVVRTEAFF. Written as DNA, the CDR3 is TGTGCCAGCAGTTCCTCAGGGGTTGTTCGAACTGAAGCTTTCTTT.

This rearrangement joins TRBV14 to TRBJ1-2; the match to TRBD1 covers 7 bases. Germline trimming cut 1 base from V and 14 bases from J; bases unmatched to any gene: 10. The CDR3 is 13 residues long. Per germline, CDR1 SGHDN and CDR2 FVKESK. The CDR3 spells CASSQVPRQGITF. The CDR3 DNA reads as TGTGCCAGCAGCCAAGTACCGAGACAGGGTATAACCTTC. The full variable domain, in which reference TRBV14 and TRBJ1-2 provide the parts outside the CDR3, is EAGVTQFPSHSVIEKGQTVTLRCDPISGHDNLYWYRRVMGKEIKFLLHFVKESKQDESGMPNNRFLAERTGGTYSTLKVQPAELEDSGVYFCASSQVPRQGITFGSGTRLTVV.

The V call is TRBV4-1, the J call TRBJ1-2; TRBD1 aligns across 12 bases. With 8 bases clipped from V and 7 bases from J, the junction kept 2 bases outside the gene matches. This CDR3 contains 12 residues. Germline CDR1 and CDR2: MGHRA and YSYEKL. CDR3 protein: CASLGQGAGYTF. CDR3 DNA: TGCGCCAGCTTGGGACAGGGGGCTGGCTACACCTTC.

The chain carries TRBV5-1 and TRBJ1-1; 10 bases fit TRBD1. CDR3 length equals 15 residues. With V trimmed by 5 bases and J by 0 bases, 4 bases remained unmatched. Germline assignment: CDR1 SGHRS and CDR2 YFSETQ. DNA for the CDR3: TGCGCCAGCAGGACAGGGGGCCTCATGAACACTGAAGCTTTCTTT. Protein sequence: CASRTGGLMNTEAFF.

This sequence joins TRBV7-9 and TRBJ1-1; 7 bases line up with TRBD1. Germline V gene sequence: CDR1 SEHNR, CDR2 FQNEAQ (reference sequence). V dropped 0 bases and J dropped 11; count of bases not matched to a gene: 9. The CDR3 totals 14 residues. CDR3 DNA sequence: TGTGCCAGCAGCTTAGCTACAGGGGCCGAACGGGCTTTCTTT. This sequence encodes CASSLATGAERAFF.

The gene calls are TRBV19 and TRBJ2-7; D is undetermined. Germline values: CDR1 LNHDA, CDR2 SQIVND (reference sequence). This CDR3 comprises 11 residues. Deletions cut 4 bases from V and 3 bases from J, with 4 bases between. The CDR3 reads CASSNDYEQYV. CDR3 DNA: TGTGCCAGTAGTAACGACTACGAGCAGTACGTC.

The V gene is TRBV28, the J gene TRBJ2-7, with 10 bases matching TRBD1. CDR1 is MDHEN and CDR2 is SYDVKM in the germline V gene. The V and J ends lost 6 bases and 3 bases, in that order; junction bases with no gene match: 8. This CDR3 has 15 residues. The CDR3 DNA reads TGTGCCAGCAGGCCGACAGGGGGCGGTATCTACGAGCAGTACTTC. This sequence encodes CASRPTGGGIYEQYF.

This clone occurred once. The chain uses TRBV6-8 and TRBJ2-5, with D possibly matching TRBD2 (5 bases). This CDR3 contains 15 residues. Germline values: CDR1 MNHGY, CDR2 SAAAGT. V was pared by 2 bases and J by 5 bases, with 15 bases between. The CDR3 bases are TGTGCCAGCAGTTACAAGGACTGCACGTGGGAGACCCAGTACTTC. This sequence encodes CASSYKDCTWETQYF.

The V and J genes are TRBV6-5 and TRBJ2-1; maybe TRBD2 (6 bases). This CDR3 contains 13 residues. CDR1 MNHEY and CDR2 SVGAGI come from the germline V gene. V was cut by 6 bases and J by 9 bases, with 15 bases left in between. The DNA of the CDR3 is TGTGCCAGCAGGGGGGACTCACGCACTGAGCAGTTCTTC. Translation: CASRGDSRTEQFF.

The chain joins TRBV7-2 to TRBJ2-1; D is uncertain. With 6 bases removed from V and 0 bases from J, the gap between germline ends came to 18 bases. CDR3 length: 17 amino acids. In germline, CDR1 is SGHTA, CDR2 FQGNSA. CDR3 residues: CASRSSIAPSSYNEQFF. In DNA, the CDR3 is TGTGCCAGCAGGTCTAGTATTGCACCGAGCTCCTACAATGAGCAGTTCTTC.

CDR3 amino acids: CASSRGLAGSTDTQYF. CDR3 in DNA: TGTGCCAGCAGTCGAGGACTAGCGGGGAGCACAGATACGCAGTATTTT. The chain uses TRBV14 and TRBJ2-3, with 12 bases that match TRBD2. Germline V lookup: CDR1 SGHDN, CDR2 FVKESK. V shed 6 bases, J shed 0 bases, and the junction held 4 bases outside the gene matches. CDR3 size: 16 residues.

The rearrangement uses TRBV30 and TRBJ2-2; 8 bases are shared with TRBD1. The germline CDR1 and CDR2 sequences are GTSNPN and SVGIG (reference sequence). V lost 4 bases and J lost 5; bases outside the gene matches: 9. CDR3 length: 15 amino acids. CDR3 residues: CAWIQGATRTGELFF. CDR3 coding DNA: TGTGCCTGGATCCAGGGGGCAACTCGGACCGGGGAGCTGTTTTTT.

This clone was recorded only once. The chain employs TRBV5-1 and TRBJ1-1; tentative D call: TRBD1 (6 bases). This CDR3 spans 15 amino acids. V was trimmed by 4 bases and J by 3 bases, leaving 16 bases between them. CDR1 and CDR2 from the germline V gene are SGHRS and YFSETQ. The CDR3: CASSPGGAGDTEAFF. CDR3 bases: TGCGCCAGCAGCCCTGGGGGGGCGGGGGACACTGAAGCTTTCTTT.

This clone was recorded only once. CDR3 amino acids: CASRGQGANTGELFF. CDR3 nucleotides: TGTGCCAGCAGAGGACAGGGGGCGAACACCGGGGAGCTGTTTTTT. V usage is TRBV2 and J usage is TRBJ2-2; TRBD1 aligns across 10 bases. Germline CDR1 is SNHLY and CDR2 is FYNNEI. The CDR3 length is 15 residues. V shed 6 bases, J shed 0 bases, and the junction held 1 base outside the gene matches.

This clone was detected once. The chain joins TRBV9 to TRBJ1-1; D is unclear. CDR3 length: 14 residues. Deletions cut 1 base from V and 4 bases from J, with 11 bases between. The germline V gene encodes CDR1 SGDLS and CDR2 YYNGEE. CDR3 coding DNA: TGTGCCAGCAGCGTACTGACCACTAGCACTGAAGCTTTCTTT. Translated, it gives CASSVLTTSTEAFF.

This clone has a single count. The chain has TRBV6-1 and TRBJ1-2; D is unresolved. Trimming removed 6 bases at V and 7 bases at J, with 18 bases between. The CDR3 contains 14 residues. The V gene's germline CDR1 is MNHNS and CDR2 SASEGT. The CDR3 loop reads CASRRGGSLAGYTF. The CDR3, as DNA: TGTGCCAGCAGGAGAGGTGGGAGCTTGGCTGGCTACACCTTC.

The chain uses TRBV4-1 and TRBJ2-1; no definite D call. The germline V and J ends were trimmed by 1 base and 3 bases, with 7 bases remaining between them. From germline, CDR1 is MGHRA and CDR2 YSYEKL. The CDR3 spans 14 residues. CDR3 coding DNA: TGCGCCAGCAGCCAAGGCAGGAACTACAATGAGCAGTTCTTC. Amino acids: CASSQGRNYNEQFF.

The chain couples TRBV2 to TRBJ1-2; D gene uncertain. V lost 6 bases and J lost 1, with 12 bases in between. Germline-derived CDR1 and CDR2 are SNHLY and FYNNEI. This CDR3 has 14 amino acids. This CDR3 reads CASSPKPVNYGYTF. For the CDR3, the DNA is TGTGCCAGCAGCCCCAAACCAGTTAACTATGGCTACACCTTC.